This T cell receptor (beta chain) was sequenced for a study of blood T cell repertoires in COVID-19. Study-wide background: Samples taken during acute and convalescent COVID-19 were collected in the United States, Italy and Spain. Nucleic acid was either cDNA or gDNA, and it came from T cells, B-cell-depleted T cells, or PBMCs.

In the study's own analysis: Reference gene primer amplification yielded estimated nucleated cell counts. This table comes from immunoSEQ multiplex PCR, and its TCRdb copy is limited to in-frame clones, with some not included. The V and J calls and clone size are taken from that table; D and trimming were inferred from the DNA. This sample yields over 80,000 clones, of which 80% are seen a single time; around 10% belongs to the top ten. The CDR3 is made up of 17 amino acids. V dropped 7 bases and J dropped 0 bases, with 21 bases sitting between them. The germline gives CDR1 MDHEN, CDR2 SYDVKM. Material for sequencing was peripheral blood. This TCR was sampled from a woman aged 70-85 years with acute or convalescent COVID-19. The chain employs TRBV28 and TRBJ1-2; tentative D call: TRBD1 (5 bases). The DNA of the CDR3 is TGTGCCAGCACCGTCGGTGGGGCGCGCGACTCTAACTATGGCTACACCTTC. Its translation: CASTVGGARDSNYGYTF.